This T cell receptor beta chain was recovered during a study of Ad26.COV2.S vaccination and SARS-CoV-2 variants. Study-level background: By the intramuscular route, Ad26.COV2.S was given once, or twice 56 days apart.

The treatment denotes: around 19 received Ad26.COV2.S at low or high dose, single or two shots; 5 received placebo; per-sample allocation not given. Sampling happened 63 days after the first vaccine or placebo injection. With respect to this clone: The antigen is undetermined.

Overall study findings and caveats: Breadth, reportedly substantial, characterized the spike-specific CD8+ and CD4+ T cell responses after vaccination.

Sequenced by immunoSEQ multiplex PCR; TCRdb stores in-frame clones only, minus some. The sample holds hundreds of thousands of clones; roughly 90% are singletons and the top ten take more than 10%. Per the germline V gene, CDR1 is LNHDA and CDR2 is SQIVND (reference sequence). V shed 5 bases and J 6 bases; nucleotides not matched to a gene: 6. CDR3 length: 15 residues. The sample here was peripheral blood, taken in a trial of Ad26.COV2.S vaccine versus placebo. This sequence joins TRBV19 and TRBJ2-2, with TRBD1 identical over 10 bases. The sequence was collected from a person aged 18-60 years who received the Ad26.COV2.S COVID-19 vaccine or a placebo. CDR3 DNA sequence: TGTGCCAGTAGTGTGGGACAGGGGCTCGCCGGGGAGCTGTTTTTT. Its translation is CASSVGQGLAGELFF.